These T cell receptor beta chains were read from a single sample in a study of response to subunit inactivated influenza vaccine. MiXCR, run by TCRdb on the RT-PCR reads, gives a single entry per CDR3 protein. The sample lists a few hundred thousand distinct CDR3 sequences, about 20% seen once, with approximately 10% in the top ten. The specimen comprised PBMCs from blood, sampled about 20 months after vaccination. These receptors were collected from a man aged 50 to 75 who received an inactivated influenza vaccine. Each CDR3 is given with its conserved first and last residue. The order of the fields is V gene, J gene, CDR3 protein.

>TRBV27|TRBJ1-2
CASSSSGQGNYGYTF
>TRBV4-3|TRBJ1-3
CASSHDLQGSGNTIYF
>TRBV29-1|TRBJ2-1
CSVEGQLAGLYNEQFF
>TRBV27|TRBJ1-5
CASSLSGVGNQPQHF
>TRBV24-1|TRBJ2-5
CATSDLHTPQETQYF
>TRBV29-1|TRBJ2-2
CSVEQGNGGGELFF
>TRBV20-1|TRBJ1-1
CSAKTMNLKGTEAFF
>TRBV7-8|TRBJ2-7
CASSPHRRGSSYEQYF
>TRBV29-1|TRBJ1-5
CSVGSGGWDQPQHF
>TRBV6-1|TRBJ2-7
CASSLSLAHEQYF
>TRBV30|TRBJ2-6
CAWRDLGGSSGANVLTF
>TRBV7-3|TRBJ2-5
CASSAGGEETQYF